What follows are 19 T cell receptor beta chains derived from one specimen sequenced in a study of blood T cell repertoires in COVID-19. TCRdb's table, derived via immunoSEQ multiplex PCR, lists solely in-frame clones and lacks some. The repertoire holds about 380,000 clones, with approximately 87% as singletons. The sample was PBMCs or T cells enriched from blood (not recorded which). The receptors come from a man between 25 and 39 years old who had recovered from COVID-19.

The chain has TRBV6-1 and TRBJ1-2, with D hard to call. The CDR3 sequence is 12 residues long. V gave up 3 bases and J gave up 3 bases, with 5 bases separating them. Germline values: CDR1 MNHNS, CDR2 SASEGT. The CDR3: CASSDFDYGYTF. The CDR3 coding sequence is TGTGCCAGCAGTGATTTCGACTATGGCTACACCTTC.

The chain links TRBV12-5 to TRBJ1-1, with 8 bases aligning to TRBD1. The CDR3 is made up of 16 amino acids. Trimming removed 3 bases from V and 0 bases from J; junction bases left unmatched: 6. Germline V gives CDR1 LGHNT, CDR2 FRNRAP. As DNA, the CDR3 is TGTGCTAGTGGTTTCCGGGACAGGATGATGAACACTGAAGCTTTCTTT. Its protein is CASGFRDRMMNTEAFF.

The chain carries TRBV5-5 and TRBJ2-2; TRBD2 matches at 11 bases. This CDR3 spans 16 amino acids. Germline CDR1 is SGHKS and CDR2 is YYEKEE (reference sequence). V shed 1 base, J shed 6 bases, and the junction held 5 bases outside the gene matches. CDR3 sequence reads: CASSLFSGGAPGELFF. The CDR3 region has the DNA TGTGCCAGCAGCTTGTTTAGCGGGGGGGCCCCCGGGGAGCTGTTTTTT.

This clone was seen once. This sequence joins TRBV5-1 and TRBJ1-1, with D possibly matching TRBD1 (6 bases). From germline, CDR1 is SGHRS and CDR2 YFSETQ. The CDR3 is 13 amino acids. V lost 2 bases and J lost 3, with 8 bases in between. In DNA form, the CDR3 reads TGCGCCAGCAGCTTAGGACAGCACACTGAAGCTTTCTTT. This encodes CASSLGQHTEAFF.

The chain carries TRBV6-5 and TRBJ1-2; the D gene is possibly TRBD1 (6 bases). Trimming pared 6 bases from V and 4 bases from J, leaving 12 bases between. The germline V gene has CDR1 MNHEY and CDR2 SVGAGI. This CDR3 comprises 13 residues. CDR3 DNA sequence: TGTGCCAGCAGCTCCAGGGGAATCTATGGCTACACCTTC. Protein sequence: CASSSRGIYGYTF.

The gene calls are TRBV19 and TRBJ1-2; D is uncertain. This CDR3 contains 13 residues. Germline loops: CDR1 LNHDA, CDR2 SQIVND (reference sequence). Trimming removed 7 bases from V and 0 bases from J, with 9 bases in between. The CDR3 sequence is CASKNSPNYGYTF. DNA for the CDR3: TGTGCCAGTAAAAACAGTCCTAACTATGGCTACACCTTC.

The chain uses TRBV6-5 and TRBJ1-1; 10 bases fit TRBD1. The CDR3 contains 15 residues. Unmatched junction bases numbered 9, after V lost 7 bases and J lost 4 bases. Germline values: CDR1 MNHEY, CDR2 SVGAGI. The CDR3: CASIKTGGMGTEAFF. The CDR3 DNA reads TGTGCCAGCATCAAGACAGGGGGCATGGGCACTGAAGCTTTCTTT.

The chain uses TRBV7-9 and TRBJ1-1; TRBD1 is a possible D gene (5 bases). The germline V gene has CDR1 SEHNR and CDR2 FQNEAQ (reference sequence). With 1 base removed from V and 3 bases from J, the gap between germline ends came to 9 bases. This CDR3 region has 14 residues. CDR3 bases: TGTGCCAGCAGCTTAGTCCCCAGGGACACTGAAGCTTTCTTT. This translates into CASSLVPRDTEAFF.

This chain links TRBV7-2 with TRBJ2-4; D remains unclear. Germline CDR1 and CDR2: SGHTA and FQGNSA. The CDR3 spans 14 residues. Deletions cut 1 base from V and 0 bases from J, with 4 bases between. The CDR3 bases are TGTGCCAGCAGCTTAGGACTAGCCAAAAACATTCAGTACTTC. Protein: CASSLGLAKNIQYF.

The chain uses TRBV3-1 (or the pseudogene TRBV3-2) and TRBJ1-2; weak D call: TRBD1 (5 bases). Germline V gene data show CDR1 as LGHDT and CDR2 as YNNKEL (reference sequence). The CDR3 extends over 12 amino acids. V dropped 5 bases and J dropped 3 bases, with 7 bases sitting between them. The CDR3 DNA sequence: TGTGCCAGCAGCTCAGGGTACTATGGCTACACCTTC. Protein: CASSSGYYGYTF.

The chain has TRBV5-1 and TRBJ1-2; 7 bases match TRBD1. The CDR3 is 13 amino acids. Germline-derived CDR1 and CDR2 are SGHRS and YFSETQ. Trimming cost V 2 bases and J 4 bases; bases outside gene matches: 2. The CDR3 DNA is TGCGCCAGCAGCTTCGGGACAGCCTATGGCTACACCTTC. It translates to CASSFGTAYGYTF.

The V call is TRBV21-1, the J call TRBJ2-7; TRBD1, the D gene given by the table, was not confirmed from the DNA. TRBV21-1 has pseudogene status. This CDR3 region has 16 residues. DNA of the CDR3: TGTGCCAGCAGGCCCAGACAGGGAGCGTACTACTACGAGCAGTACTTC. Its translation is CASRPRQGAYYYEQYF.

This clone was detected once. The chain recombines TRBV20-1 with TRBJ2-7; the D gene is possibly TRBD1 (5 bases). With 4 bases removed from V and 5 bases from J, the gap between germline ends came to 9 bases. Germline V gene sequence: CDR1 DFQATT, CDR2 SNEGSKA (reference sequence). There are 11 residues in the CDR3. The CDR3 sequence: CSATSGHEQYF. The CDR3 DNA is TGCAGTGCTACATCAGGGCACGAGCAGTACTTC.

The rearrangement uses TRBV7-2 and TRBJ1-2; TRBD1 agrees at 8 bases. This CDR3 region has 15 residues. From germline, CDR1 is SGHTA and CDR2 FQGNSA. The V gene end was trimmed by 5 bases and the J gene end by 6 bases; junction bases not matched to a gene: 11. CDR3 loop: CASSADRGKVNGYTF. The CDR3 bases are TGTGCCAGCAGCGCCGACAGGGGAAAGGTGAATGGCTACACCTTC.

The chain has TRBV12-5 and TRBJ2-7; a possible D gene is TRBD1 (6 bases). V was shortened by 5 bases and J by 9 bases, with 20 bases between the two germline ends. The CDR3 consists of 14 residues. Per the germline V gene, CDR1 is LGHNT and CDR2 is FRNRAP. The CDR3 sequence is CASGPGGGLGGQYF. The CDR3 DNA sequence: TGTGCTAGTGGTCCCGGTGGGGGCCTGGGCGGGCAGTACTTC.

The genes are TRBV11-2 and TRBJ2-3; 8 bases match TRBD2. Germline CDR1 is SGHAT and CDR2 is FQNNGV. V was pared by 0 bases and J by 2 bases, with 10 bases of the junction left unmatched. The CDR3 is made up of 18 amino acids. DNA of the CDR3: TGTGCCAGCAGCTTAGATATTTGGGGCGGGGGGCCCACAGATACGCAGTATTTT. Its translation: CASSLDIWGGGPTDTQYF.

This chain joins TRBV7-2 and TRBJ2-1, with TRBD2 matching 7 bases. The germline gives CDR1 SGHTA, CDR2 FQGNSA. The junction had 6 bases not matched to a gene; V was cut back by 5 bases and J by 8 bases. There are 13 residues in the CDR3. In DNA form, the CDR3 reads TGTGCCAGCAGCCCCGCGGGGGTCTATGAGCAGTTCTTC. This gives the protein CASSPAGVYEQFF.

J is TRBJ1-6 and V is TRBV3-1 (or the pseudogene TRBV3-2); D unresolved. Trimming stripped 5 bases from V and 1 base from J, with 9 bases between. Germline CDR1 reads LGHDT; CDR2 reads YNNKEL (reference sequence). This CDR3 comprises 15 residues. The CDR3: CASSGRESYNSPLHF. The CDR3 DNA reads TGTGCCAGCAGCGGTCGAGAATCCTATAATTCACCCCTCCACTTT.

This sequence joins TRBV18 and TRBJ1-1, with unresolved D. V lost 4 bases, J lost 5 bases, and 14 bases lay in between. Germline V CDR1 and CDR2: KGHSH, LQKENI. This CDR3 contains 14 residues. CDR3 amino acids: CASSLPFSGTEAFF. CDR3 nucleotides: TGTGCCAGCTCACTACCGTTCTCGGGAACTGAAGCTTTCTTT.